A selection of T cell receptor beta chains follows, all from one sample in a study of STAT3 mutations in large granular lymphocyte leukemia. Using immunoSEQ multiplex PCR, the repertoire was profiled, and TCRdb retains in-frame clones only, with some absent. The table has about 3,800 clones, roughly 43% seen once. Material: peripheral blood mononuclear cells. The receptors originated from a man aged 60-69 years with T-cell large granular lymphocyte leukemia. Some clones in this sample may be carry-over from other donors' samples. The CDR3 runs from the conserved cysteine through the conserved F or W. A D gene is named only where the DNA matches it firmly. Rows may omit the clone size; those that give it use once, few, many or a size class.

.,TRBJ2-3,.,TRBV7-9,CASSLGRGRQYF,TGTGCCAGCAGCTTAGGAAGGGGAAGGCAGTATTTT
TRBD2,TRBJ2-1,.,TRBV7-9,CASETGTGTSGTEQFF,TGTGCCAGCGAAACCGGGACAGGGACTAGCGGGACCGAGCAGTTCTTC
TRBD2,TRBJ2-7,.,TRBV11-2,CASSIDSWSGSEQYF,TGTGCCAGCAGCATAGACTCCTGGAGCGGGAGCGAGCAGTACTTC
.,TRBJ1-1,few,TRBV29-1,CSVGGDIEAFF,TGCAGCGTTGGGGGTGACATTGAAGCTTTCTTT
TRBD2,TRBJ2-3,once,TRBV18,CASSPGSGTMYTDTQYF,TGTGCCAGCTCACCAGGGAGCGGGACCATGTACACAGATACGCAGTATTTT
.,TRBJ2-5,few,TRBV6-6,CASSYDRFAETQYF,TGTGCCAGCAGTTACGACCGCTTTGCAGAGACCCAGTACTTC
.,TRBJ2-5,.,TRBV28,CASSFYQETQYF,TGTGCCAGCAGTTTTTACCAAGAGACCCAGTACTTC
.,TRBJ2-5,.,TRBV5-1,CASSPPGLVEETQYF,TGCGCCAGCAGCCCCCCGGGATTGGTGGAAGAGACCCAGTACTTC
.,TRBJ1-5,.,TRBV18,CASSPGAFNQPQHF,TGTGCCAGCTCACCAGGGGCATTCAATCAGCCCCAGCATTTT
.,TRBJ1-5,once,TRBV5-1,CASSLSGGSNQPQHF,TGCGCCAGCAGCCTTTCTGGGGGGTCCAATCAGCCCCAGCATTTT
.,TRBJ2-7,once,TRBV29-1,CSVVRGHEQYF,TGCAGCGTTGTCCGGGGGCACGAGCAGTACTTC
.,TRBJ2-2,.,TRBV5-1,CASSYLQDHGELFF,TGCGCCAGCAGCTACCTACAAGATCACGGGGAGCTGTTTTTT
.,TRBJ1-1,.,TRBV2,CASSGELIEAFF,TGTGCCAGCAGTGGCGAGTTAATAGAAGCTTTCTTT
TRBD2,TRBJ2-5,.,TRBV5-1,CASSPGGGQETQYF,TGCGCCAGCAGCCCGGGAGGGGGGCAAGAGACCCAGTACTTC
TRBD2,TRBJ2-1,few,TRBV5-1,CASSLYGTSGDYNEQFF,TGCGCCAGCAGCTTGTATGGGACTAGCGGAGACTACAATGAGCAGTTCTTC
.,TRBJ1-5,.,TRBV30,CASSIGIQPQHF,TGTGCCAGTAGTATAGGGATTCAGCCCCAGCATTTT
.,TRBJ2-7,.,TRBV14,CASSPPFQRGEQYF,TGTGCCAGCAGCCCCCCTTTTCAACGGGGCGAGCAGTACTTC